This TCR beta chain stems from a study of CD8+ T cells in alopecia areata. Study as a whole: The study gave treated patients oral tofacitinib at 5 to 10 mg twice daily.

Indicated treatment: oral pan-JAK inhibitor, 5-10 mg twice daily. J was trimmed by 4 bases and V by 5 bases; bases with no gene match: 6. The CDR3 spans 14 residues. Germline-derived CDR1 and CDR2 are SGHAT and FQNNGV. In each case, RNA was isolated and then reverse transcribed into cDNA as the sequencing template. Profiling relied on immunoSEQ multiplex PCR, and the TCRdb table lists in-frame clones only, not all of them. In the table there are under 250,000 clones, more than 45% of which are singletons. The sequence came from a human donor with alopecia areata. The chain is built from TRBV11-2 and TRBJ2-7; 9 nucleotides line up with TRBD1. The source was CD4+ T cells sorted from blood, collected at week 4, from a patient treated with tofacitinib. CDR3 in amino acids: CASSIPTGGYEQYF. Written as DNA, the CDR3 is TGTGCCAGCAGCATACCGACAGGGGGGTACGAGCAGTACTTC.